There are many counts of the clone carrying this T cell receptor beta chain. The data derive from a study of identical twins. TCRdb fed the 5' RACE reads into MiXCR, producing one record per CDR3 protein. The top ten clones hold 1.5% to 2% of a sample with more than 650,000 distinct CDR3 sequences, roughly 6% of them seen once. Germline CDR1 is DFQATT and CDR2 is SNEGSKA (reference sequence). Trimming shortened V by 1 base and J by 0 bases, and 12 bases separated the two germline ends. The CDR3 sequence is 15 residues long. The sequenced sample consisted of naive T cells sorted from blood. This receptor was obtained from a man aged 18 to 35 in good health. This sequence joins TRBV20-1 and TRBJ1-1; no firm D call. CDR3 amino acids: CSARAHSLLNTEAFF. The DNA of the CDR3 is TGCAGTGCTAGAGCCCACAGCCTTTTGAACACTGAAGCTTTCTTT.